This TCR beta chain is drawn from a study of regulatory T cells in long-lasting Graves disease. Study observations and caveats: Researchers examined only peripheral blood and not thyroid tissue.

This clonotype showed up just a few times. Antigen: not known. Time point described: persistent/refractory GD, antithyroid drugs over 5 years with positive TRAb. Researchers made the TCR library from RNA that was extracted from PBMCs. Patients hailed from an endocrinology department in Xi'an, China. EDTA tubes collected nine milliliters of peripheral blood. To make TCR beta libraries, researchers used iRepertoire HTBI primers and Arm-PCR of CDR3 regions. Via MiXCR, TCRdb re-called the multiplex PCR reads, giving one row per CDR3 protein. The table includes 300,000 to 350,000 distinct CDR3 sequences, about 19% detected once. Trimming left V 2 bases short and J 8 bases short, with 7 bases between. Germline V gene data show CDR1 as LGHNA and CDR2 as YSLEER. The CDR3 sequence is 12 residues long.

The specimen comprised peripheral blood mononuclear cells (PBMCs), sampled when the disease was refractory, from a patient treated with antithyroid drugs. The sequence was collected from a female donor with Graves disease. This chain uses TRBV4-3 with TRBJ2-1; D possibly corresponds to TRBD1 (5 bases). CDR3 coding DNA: TGCGCCAGCAGCCAAAGGGGTGATGAGCAGTTCTTC. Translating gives CASSQRGDEQFF.